The 14 T cell receptor beta chains presented below share a single source sample, sequenced in a study of PD-1 blockade in classical Hodgkin lymphoma. The repertoire was sequenced with immunoSEQ multiplex PCR; TCRdb's copy has only in-frame clones and lacks some. Seen here are 4,900 or so clones, approximately 62% observed once, and the top ten hold about a quarter. Time point described: cycle 4 day 1 (C4D1), after less than 7 weeks of nivolumab. Patients all relapsed after autologous stem cell transplantation, and there was variation in brentuximab vedotin exposure. Magnetic negative selection isolated CD8+ T cells from thawed PBMCs. Here the sequenced sample was CD8+ T cells from blood, taken before the fourth cycle of nivolumab. The receptor set was obtained from a human donor with classical Hodgkin lymphoma.

The chain links TRBV10-1 to TRBJ2-3, with D unclear. CDR3 length equals 13 residues. Germline V gives CDR1 WNHNN, CDR2 SYGVQD (reference sequence). V dropped 4 bases and J dropped 2 bases, with 7 bases sitting between them. The CDR3 DNA is TGCGCCAGCAGTGGCGGAGACACAGATACGCAGTATTTT. Protein sequence: CASSGGDTDTQYF.

By share of the sample, this clone is medium-sized. The chain recombines TRBV7-6 with TRBJ2-2; D call uncertain. This CDR3 has 13 amino acids. The germline CDR1 and CDR2 sequences are SGHVS and FNYEAQ. The V end was cut by 5 bases, the J end by 5 bases, with 9 bases between. CDR3 nucleotides: TGTGCCAGCAGCCCCTTTGGGACCGGGGAGCTGTTTTTT. Translation gives CASSPFGTGELFF.

This clone was seen a handful of times. The rearrangement links TRBV9 to TRBJ2-3, with D tentatively TRBD2 (5 bases). The V and J ends lost 0 bases and 0 bases respectively, with 8 bases between them. This CDR3 comprises 15 residues. Germline assignment: CDR1 SGDLS and CDR2 YYNGEE. CDR3 bases: TGTGCCAGCAGCGTAGTAGCGACTAGCACAGATACGCAGTATTTT. It yields the protein CASSVVATSTDTQYF.

The V and J genes are TRBV27 and TRBJ2-6, with TRBD2 as a possible D gene (5 bases). CDR3 length: 17 amino acids. Per germline, CDR1 MNHEY and CDR2 SMNVEV (reference sequence). The V end lost 3 bases, the J end lost 4 bases, and 16 bases lay between the germline ends. CDR3 DNA: TGTGCCAGCAGTTTCGAGGCGGGCACCGCCGGGGCCAACGTCCTGACTTTC. As protein: CASSFEAGTAGANVLTF.

V usage is TRBV4-3 and J usage is TRBJ2-7; 8 nucleotides line up with TRBD2. V was pared by 1 base and J by 2 bases, with 4 bases of the junction left unmatched. Germline loops: CDR1 LGHNA, CDR2 YSLEER. The CDR3 is 15 amino acids. DNA of the CDR3: TGCGCCAGCAGCCAAGGGGAGCGGGGGACCTACGAGCAGTACTTC. Protein product: CASSQGERGTYEQYF.

The chain links TRBV19 to TRBJ2-3; D remains ambiguous. Germline loops: CDR1 LNHDA, CDR2 SQIVND (reference sequence). The CDR3 consists of 15 residues. Deletions cut 4 bases from V and 0 bases from J, with 11 bases between. This CDR3 is CASSTLGVSTDTQYF. Written as DNA, the CDR3 is TGTGCCAGTAGTACCCTCGGTGTGAGCACAGATACGCAGTATTTT.

The rearrangement uses TRBV28 and TRBJ2-1, with D unresolved. The germline CDR1 and CDR2 sequences are MDHEN and SYDVKM. The CDR3 runs 16 residues. The ends were cut back, 5 bases at V and 6 bases at J, with 20 bases in the middle. For the CDR3, the DNA is TGTGCCAGCAGTCTCCAGACCCGAATGGTAGGCAATGAGCAGTTCTTC. Protein: CASSLQTRMVGNEQFF.

The chain employs TRBV5-8 and TRBJ2-1; perhaps TRBD2 as D (5 bases). Germline CDR1 SGHTS, CDR2 YDEGEE. The CDR3 totals 14 residues. Trimming removed 4 bases at V and 7 bases at J, with 15 bases between. This chain's CDR3 is CASSPLSGWNEQFF. CDR3 in DNA: TGTGCCAGCAGCCCTCTGAGCGGCTGGAATGAGCAGTTCTTC.

This rearrangement joins TRBV19 to TRBJ2-5; tentatively, D is TRBD2 (6 bases). The CDR3 runs 13 residues. V lost 5 bases and J lost 4, with 11 bases in between. CDR1 and CDR2 from the germline V gene are LNHDA and SQIVND (reference sequence). The CDR3 region has the DNA TGTGCCAGTAGTTGGAGGGGTGGAGAGACCCAGTACTTC. It codes for CASSWRGGETQYF.

The chain recombines TRBV10-3 with TRBJ2-1; D is perhaps TRBD2 (6 bases). CDR1 and CDR2 (germline): ENHRY, SYGVKD. V shed 0 bases and J shed 3 bases, with 12 bases lying between them. The CDR3 contains 16 residues. The DNA for the CDR3 is TGTGCCATCAGTGAGTCGGGCGGGACCTTCTACAATGAGCAGTTCTTC. Protein product: CAISESGGTFYNEQFF.

The J gene is TRBJ1-2, the V gene TRBV2; no clear D gene. The germline V and J ends were trimmed by 1 base and 2 bases, with 8 bases remaining between them. Germline assignment: CDR1 SNHLY and CDR2 FYNNEI. This CDR3 spans 14 amino acids. The chain's CDR3 is CASSEVVSNYGYTF. In nucleotides, the CDR3 is TGTGCCAGCAGTGAAGTGGTCAGCAACTATGGCTACACCTTC.

The chain combines TRBV18 with TRBJ2-7, with 7 positions matching TRBD1. The CDR3 covers 19 residues. The V gene end was trimmed by 0 bases and the J gene end by 3 bases; junction bases not matched to a gene: 17. Looked up from germline, CDR1 is KGHSH and CDR2 is LQKENI. CDR3 residues: CASSPPTGETSLSLYEQYF. Written as DNA, the CDR3 is TGTGCCAGCTCACCACCCACAGGGGAGACGAGCCTAAGCCTCTACGAGCAGTACTTC.

This clone is categorized as medium-sized (0.01 to 0.1%). This chain links TRBV10-1 with TRBJ2-7; D ambiguous. The V gene's germline CDR1 is WNHNN and CDR2 SYGVQD (reference sequence). V was cut by 6 bases and J by 3 bases, with 6 bases left in between. CDR3 length: 11 amino acids. CDR3 residues: CASSHSYEQYF. CDR3 coding DNA: TGCGCCAGCAGCCACAGCTACGAGCAGTACTTC.

The chain combines TRBV7-8 with TRBJ1-5, with D perhaps TRBD1 (6 bases). CDR1 is SGHVS, CDR2 FQNEAQ, per germline. V gave up 5 bases and J gave up 0 bases, with 20 bases separating them. The CDR3 consists of 18 residues. CDR3 sequence (DNA): TGTGCCAGCAGCACGAACCCCCGACAGGCGTATAGCAATCAGCCCCAGCATTTT. This encodes CASSTNPRQAYSNQPQHF.